The 10 T cell receptor beta chains listed next were all sequenced from one sample in a study of blood T cell repertoires in COVID-19. The data were produced by immunoSEQ multiplex PCR, yet TCRdb's version contains in-frame clones alone and is incomplete. The repertoire holds about 160,000 clones, roughly 80% seen once, with about 7.2% in the top ten. The sample consisted of PBMCs or T cells enriched from blood (not recorded which). The receptors stem from a man aged 45-60 years who had recovered from COVID-19.

The rearrangement links TRBV28 to TRBJ1-3; D may be TRBD1 (6 bases). The V end was cut by 6 bases, the J end by 4 bases, with 19 bases between. The CDR3 length is 16 residues. Germline V gives CDR1 MDHEN, CDR2 SYDVKM. CDR3: CASSPGSGQRGNTIYF. For the CDR3, the DNA is TGTGCCAGCAGCCCAGGATCAGGACAGCGGGGAAACACCATATATTTT.

This chain links TRBV4-2 with TRBJ2-7; TRBD1 is a possible D gene (5 bases). The CDR3 is 15 residues long. Germline CDR1 is LGHNA and CDR2 is YNFKEQ. Between the trimmed V and J ends, which lost 1 base and 3 bases, there was a span of 13 bases. The CDR3 DNA sequence: TGTGCCAGCAGCCAAGGTACACAGGATTTCTACGAGCAGTACTTC. Protein sequence: CASSQGTQDFYEQYF.

This clone was seen more than once but under ten times. The rearrangement uses TRBV7-2 and TRBJ1-2; no firm D call. This CDR3 is 15 amino acids long. Germline-derived CDR1 and CDR2 are SGHTA and FQGNSA. V gave up 1 base and J gave up 5 bases, with 14 bases separating them. The CDR3 sequence is CASSLEVAAPYGYTF. For the CDR3, the DNA is TGTGCCAGCAGCTTAGAAGTGGCGGCACCTTATGGCTACACCTTC.

The chain employs TRBV12-5 and TRBJ1-5; maybe TRBD1 (6 bases). Trimming pared 0 bases from V and 4 bases from J, leaving 19 bases between. The germline CDR1 and CDR2 sequences are LGHNT and FRNRAP. This CDR3 has 18 amino acids. CDR3 DNA: TGTGCTAGTGGTTTGGTAAAGGGCCGTAACAGGGATAATCAGCCCCAGCATTTT. Amino acids: CASGLVKGRNRDNQPQHF.

This clone turned up a few times. The rearrangement joins TRBV19 to TRBJ2-5, with D maybe TRBD2 (7 bases). V shed 8 bases and J shed 0 bases, with 10 bases lying between them. There are 13 residues in the CDR3. Germline CDR1 is LNHDA and CDR2 is SQIVND (reference sequence). This chain's CDR3 is CASGRGYQETQYF. The CDR3 bases are TGTGCCAGTGGGAGGGGGTACCAAGAGACCCAGTACTTC.

The chain recombines TRBV6-5 with TRBJ1-2, with 8 positions matching TRBD1. Trimming at V came to 3 bases and at J to 4 bases, leaving 4 bases not matched to a gene. This CDR3 is built from 14 residues. Per the germline V gene, CDR1 is MNHEY and CDR2 is SVGAGI. CDR3 amino acids: CASSYDGTGYGYTF. CDR3 DNA: TGTGCCAGCAGTTATGACGGGACAGGCTATGGCTACACCTTC.

The chain uses TRBV5-5 and TRBJ1-1, with unresolved D. Germline CDR1 reads SGHKS; CDR2 reads YYEKEE (reference sequence). CDR3 length equals 14 residues. V dropped 6 bases and J dropped 1 base, with 13 bases sitting between them. CDR3 residues: CASTREDQNTEAFF. The CDR3, as DNA: TGTGCCAGCACCCGGGAAGACCAGAACACTGAAGCTTTCTTT.

The CDR3 region has the DNA TGCAGCGTGGTTCCTATCTACAATGAGCAGTTCTTC. Encoded protein: CSVVPIYNEQFF. V is TRBV29-1 and J is TRBJ2-1; no definite D call. Germline CDR1 SQVTM, CDR2 ANQGSEA. V was cut by 6 bases and J by 3 bases, with 9 bases left in between. This CDR3 is built from 12 residues.

The chain couples TRBV6-2 or TRBV6-3 to TRBJ2-1; a possible D gene is TRBD2 (5 bases). CDR3 length: 16 amino acids. V was cut by 0 bases and J by 8 bases, with 17 bases left in between. In germline, CDR1 is MNHEY, CDR2 SVGEGT. The CDR3 loop is CASSYSRGSTRDEQFF. DNA of the CDR3: TGTGCCAGCAGTTACTCGAGAGGGTCGACAAGGGATGAGCAGTTCTTC.

This sequence joins TRBV2 and TRBJ2-1; TRBD2 is a possible D gene (6 bases). Trimming removed 3 bases from V and 6 bases from J, with 18 bases in between. This CDR3 spans 16 amino acids. Germline CDR1 SNHLY, CDR2 FYNNEI. DNA for the CDR3: TGTGCCAGCAGTGATCAACTAGCAGAGGGCCTCAATGAGCAGTTCTTC. This encodes CASSDQLAEGLNEQFF.